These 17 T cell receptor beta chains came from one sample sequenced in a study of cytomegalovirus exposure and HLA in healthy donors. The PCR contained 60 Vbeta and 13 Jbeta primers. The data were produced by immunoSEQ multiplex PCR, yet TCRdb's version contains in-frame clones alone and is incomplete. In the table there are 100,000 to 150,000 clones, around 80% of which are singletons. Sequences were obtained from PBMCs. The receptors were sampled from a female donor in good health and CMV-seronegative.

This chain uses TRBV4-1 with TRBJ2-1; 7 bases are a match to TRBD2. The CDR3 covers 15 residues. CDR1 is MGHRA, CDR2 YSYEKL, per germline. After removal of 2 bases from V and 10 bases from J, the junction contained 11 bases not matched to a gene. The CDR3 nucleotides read TGCGCCAGCAGCCAAAACCGGGACTACCCGGGAGAGCAGTTCTTC. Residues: CASSQNRDYPGEQFF.

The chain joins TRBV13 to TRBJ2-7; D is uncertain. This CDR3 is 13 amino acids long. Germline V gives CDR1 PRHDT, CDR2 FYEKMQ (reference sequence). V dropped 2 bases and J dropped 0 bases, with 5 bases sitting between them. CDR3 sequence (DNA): TGTGCCAGCAGCTTAACCAGCTCCTACGAGCAGTACTTC. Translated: CASSLTSSYEQYF.

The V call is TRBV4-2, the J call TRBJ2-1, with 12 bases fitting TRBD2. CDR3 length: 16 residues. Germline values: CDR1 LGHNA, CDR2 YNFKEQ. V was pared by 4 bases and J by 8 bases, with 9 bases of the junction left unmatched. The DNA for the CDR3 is TGTGCCAGCAGCCCCCGACTAGCGGGAGATATGGATGAGCAGTTCTTC. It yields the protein CASSPRLAGDMDEQFF.

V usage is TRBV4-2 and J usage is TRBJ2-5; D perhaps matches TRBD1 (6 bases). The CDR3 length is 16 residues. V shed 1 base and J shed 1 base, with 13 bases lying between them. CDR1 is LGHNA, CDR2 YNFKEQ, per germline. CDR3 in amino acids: CASSQAQGTFQETQYF. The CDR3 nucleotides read TGTGCCAGCAGCCAAGCGCAGGGGACATTCCAAGAGACCCAGTACTTC.

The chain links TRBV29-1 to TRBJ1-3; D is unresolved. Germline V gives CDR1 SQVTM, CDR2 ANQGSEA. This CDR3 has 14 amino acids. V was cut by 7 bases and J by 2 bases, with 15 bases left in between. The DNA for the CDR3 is TGCAGCGCTGTGGAGGCCCCACCTGGAAACACCATATATTTT. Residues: CSAVEAPPGNTIYF.

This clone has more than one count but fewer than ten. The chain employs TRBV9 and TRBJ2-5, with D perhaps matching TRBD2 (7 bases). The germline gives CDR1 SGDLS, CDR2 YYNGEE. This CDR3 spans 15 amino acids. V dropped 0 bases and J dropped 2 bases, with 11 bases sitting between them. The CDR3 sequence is CASSVGGGGQETQYF. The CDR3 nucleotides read TGTGCCAGCAGCGTAGGAGGGGGGGGTCAAGAGACCCAGTACTTC.

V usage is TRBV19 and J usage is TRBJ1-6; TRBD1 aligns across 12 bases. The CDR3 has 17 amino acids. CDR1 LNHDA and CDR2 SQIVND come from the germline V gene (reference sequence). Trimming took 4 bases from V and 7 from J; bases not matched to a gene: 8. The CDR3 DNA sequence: TGTGCCAGTAGTAACCCCGGGACAGGGGGCTTCAATTCACCCCTCCACTTT. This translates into CASSNPGTGGFNSPLHF. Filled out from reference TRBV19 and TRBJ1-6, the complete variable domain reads DGGITQSPKYLFRKEGQNVTLSCEQNLNHDAMYWYRQDPGQGLRLIYYSQIVNDFQKGDIAEGYSVSREKKESFPLTVTSAQKNPTAFYLCASSNPGTGGFNSPLHFGNGTRLTVT.

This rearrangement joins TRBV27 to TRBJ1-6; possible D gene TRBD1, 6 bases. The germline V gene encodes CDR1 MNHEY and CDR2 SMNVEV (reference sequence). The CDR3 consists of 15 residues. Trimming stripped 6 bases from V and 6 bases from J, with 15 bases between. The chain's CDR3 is CASRQIDRFNSPLHF. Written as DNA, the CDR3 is TGTGCCAGCAGGCAAATCGACAGGTTTAATTCACCCCTCCACTTT.

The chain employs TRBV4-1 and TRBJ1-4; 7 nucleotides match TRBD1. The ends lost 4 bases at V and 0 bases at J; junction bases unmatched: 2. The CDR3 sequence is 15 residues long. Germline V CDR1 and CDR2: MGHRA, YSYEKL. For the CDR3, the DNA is TGCGCCAGCAGCCGCGGGACAGCAACTAATGAAAAACTGTTTTTT. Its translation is CASSRGTATNEKLFF.

CDR3 nucleotides: TGTGCCAGCCAACCTAGCGTATACAATGAGCAGTTCTTC. As protein: CASQPSVYNEQFF. The J gene is TRBJ2-1, the V gene TRBV2; a possible D gene is TRBD2 (6 bases). This CDR3 spans 13 amino acids. Germline V lookup: CDR1 SNHLY, CDR2 FYNNEI. V was pared by 8 bases and J by 4 bases, with 12 bases between.

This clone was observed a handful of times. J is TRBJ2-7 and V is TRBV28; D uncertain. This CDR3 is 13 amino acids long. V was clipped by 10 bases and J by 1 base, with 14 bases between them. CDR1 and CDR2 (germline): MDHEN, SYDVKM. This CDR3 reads CATIASQSYEQYF. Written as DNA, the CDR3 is TGTGCCACCATAGCTTCCCAATCCTACGAGCAGTACTTC. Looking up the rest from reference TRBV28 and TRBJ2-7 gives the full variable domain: DVKVTQSSRYLVKRTGEKVFLECVQDMDHENMFWYRQDPGLGLRLIYFSYDVKMKEKGDIPEGYSVSREKKERFSLILESASTNQTSMYLCATIASQSYEQYFGPGTRLTVT.

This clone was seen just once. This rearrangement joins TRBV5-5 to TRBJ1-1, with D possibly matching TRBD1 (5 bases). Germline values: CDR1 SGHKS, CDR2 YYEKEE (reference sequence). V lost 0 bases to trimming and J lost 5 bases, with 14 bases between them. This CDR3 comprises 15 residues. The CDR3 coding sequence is TGTGCCAGCAGCTTGGCTGGCAGGGCAGGGACTGAAGCTTTCTTT. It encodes CASSLAGRAGTEAFF.

The CDR3: CASSPGQAFYEQYF. The CDR3, as DNA: TGTGCCAGCTCACCGGGACAGGCATTCTACGAGCAGTACTTC. V gene TRBV18 combines with J gene TRBJ2-7, with TRBD1 identical over 8 bases. The CDR3 has 14 residues. CDR1 KGHSH and CDR2 LQKENI come from the germline V gene. J lost 3 bases, V lost 3 bases, and 4 bases had no gene match.

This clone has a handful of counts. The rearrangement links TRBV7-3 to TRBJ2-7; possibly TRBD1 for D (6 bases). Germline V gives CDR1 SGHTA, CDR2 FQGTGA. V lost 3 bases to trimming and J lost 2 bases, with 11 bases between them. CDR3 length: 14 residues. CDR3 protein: CASSLSDRAYEQYF. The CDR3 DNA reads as TGTGCCAGCAGCTTGTCGGACAGAGCCTACGAGCAGTACTTC. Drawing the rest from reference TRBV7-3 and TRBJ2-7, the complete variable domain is GAGVSQTPSNKVTEKGKYVELRCDPISGHTALYWYRQSLGQGPEFLIYFQGTGAADDSGLPNDRFFAVRPEGSVSTLKIQRTERGDSAVYLCASSLSDRAYEQYFGPGTRLTVT.

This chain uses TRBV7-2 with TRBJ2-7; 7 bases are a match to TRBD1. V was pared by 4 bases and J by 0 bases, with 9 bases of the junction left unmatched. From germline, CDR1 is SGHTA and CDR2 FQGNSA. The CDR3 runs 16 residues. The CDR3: CASSSLPRTGSYEQYF. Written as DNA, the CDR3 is TGTGCCAGCAGCTCGCTACCCCGGACAGGCTCCTACGAGCAGTACTTC.

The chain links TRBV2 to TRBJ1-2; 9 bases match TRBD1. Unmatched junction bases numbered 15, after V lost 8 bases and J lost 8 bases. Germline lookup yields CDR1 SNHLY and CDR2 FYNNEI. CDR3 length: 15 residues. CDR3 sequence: CASRTYLQGANGYTF. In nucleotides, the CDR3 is TGTGCCAGCCGGACTTACCTACAGGGGGCTAACGGCTACACCTTC.

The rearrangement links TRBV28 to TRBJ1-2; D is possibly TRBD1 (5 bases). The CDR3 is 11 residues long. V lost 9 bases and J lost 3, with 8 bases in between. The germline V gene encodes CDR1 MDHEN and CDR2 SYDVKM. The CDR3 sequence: CASRGDYGYTF. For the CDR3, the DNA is TGTGCCAGTCGGGGGGACTATGGCTACACCTTC.